This entry concerns a single T cell receptor (beta chain). The clone's antigen remains unknown. Base qualities are not at hand, and no much larger clone is one base apart. The collaborating institutions used their own protocols to collect whole blood in K2EDTA tubes. For TCRbeta analysis, collaborators shipped samples as frozen whole blood, isolated PBMCs, or DNA extracted from either of those sample types. Counted from cysteine to phenylalanine, this CDR3 has 15 amino acids. The entry retains the CDR3 DNA only, 45 bases that are in frame from base 1. The germline V gene encodes CDR1 SGDLS and CDR2 YYNGEE. V is reduced by 3 bases and J by 4 bases, leaving a spacing of 16 bases between them. TCRbeta CDR3 regions were amplified from genomic DNA using the immunoSEQ Assay, a bias-controlled multiplex PCR. In the authors' own workflow: Within the assay, amplification of reference gene primers was used to estimate how many nucleated cells each sample contained. Sequence reads were collapsed and filtered to measure the absolute abundance of every unique TCRbeta CDR3 rearrangement. For each sample, productive Simpson clonality was calculated as the square root of Simpson's diversity index over productive rearrangements. TCRdb provides this immuneACCESS table in a form limited to in-frame rearrangements. Some clones are lacking; in checked studies, under half of them reflect an unresolved V gene, and why the rest are absent is not known. From that table come the V and J calls and clone size; the DNA was used to work out D and trimming. The sample table contains about 290,000 clones; only one count was recorded for 85% of them. Around 4.5% of the sample rests with the top ten.

These data come from a study of blood T cell repertoires in COVID-19 (TCRdb year 2020). About the study as a whole: Collaborator samples came from the United States, Italy and Spain and covered acute and convalescent phases of COVID-19. Samples came from the ongoing ImmuneRACE study (first 160 participants) plus 1,254 subjects from 6 global collaborators. The repertoires were released in a freely available public database intended as a resource for research on the immune response to SARS-CoV-2. The material from the prospective study consisted of cDNA or gDNA derived from T cells, B-cell-depleted T cells, or PBMCs. HLA class I and class II types, where available, came from metadata supplied by the sample provider rather than from assay-based typing. Nearly every sample came with metadata listing a de-identified subject ID, COVID-19 status, age in years and sex. The dataset comprised deeply sampled blood TCRbeta repertoires from subjects exposed to, actively infected with, or recovered from COVID-19.

Study-wide conclusions, independent of this receptor: The quantity of clinical and demographic metadata differed by source and by participant and was supplied without curation.

Sequenced: peripheral blood. The receptor was derived from a woman aged 45-65 years with active or convalescent COVID-19. This chain is built from TRBV9 and TRBJ1-2; the D gene assignment is ambiguous. The DNA sequence is as follows: TGTGCCAGCAGCGCGGGGAGGGAGTCCCGCTATGGCTACACCTTC. This sequence encodes CASSAGRESRYGYTF.